This is a list of T cell receptor beta chains from one sample in a study of Tregs in tolerant kidney transplant recipients. The repertoire was sequenced with immunoSEQ multiplex PCR; TCRdb's copy has only in-frame clones and lacks some. The sample lists about 100,000 clones, roughly 93% occurring once. This specimen consisted of CD4+ T cells from blood, obtained before the transplant. The receptors shown here come from a human donor who received a combined kidney and bone marrow transplant. Each CDR3 is given with its conserved first and last residue. D genes are given only for firm matches. Clone size, where shown, is once, few, many, or a class for clones that have expanded.

j_call v_call d_call clone_size cdr3_nt cdr3_aa
TRBJ1-1 TRBV7-8 TRBD1 NA TGTGCCAGCAGTCGACAGGGATGGGACACTGAAGCTTTCTTT CASSRQGWDTEAFF
TRBJ2-1 TRBV20-1 NA NA TGCAGTGCCCGACTAGAAGGTATGCCGTTCTTC CSARLEGMPFF
TRBJ1-2 TRBV7-2 NA once TGTGCCAGCAGCCTAAGGACAGATCGGACTGGCTACACCTTC CASSLRTDRTGYTF
TRBJ1-4 TRBV6-6 TRBD1 NA TGTGCCAGCAGTTACCAGGGGGCGGGGGATGAAAAACTGTTTTTT CASSYQGAGDEKLFF
TRBJ1-4 TRBV5-4 NA NA TGTGCCAGCAGCTTGTTCGCAACTAATGAAAAACTGTTTTTT CASSLFATNEKLFF
TRBJ2-7 TRBV19 TRBD1 NA TGTGCCAGTAGTATAGATCAGGGGGCTGTGGACGAGCAGTACTTC CASSIDQGAVDEQYF
TRBJ2-3 TRBV6-6 NA NA TGTGCCAGCAGTTACTCGTCCGGCACAGATACGCAGTATTTT CASSYSSGTDTQYF
TRBJ2-7 TRBV11-3 NA NA TGTGCCAGCAGCTCAACTGGCCCGGGCGAGCAGTACTTC CASSSTGPGEQYF
TRBJ2-1 TRBV25-1 TRBD1 NA TGTGCCAGCAGTATGGACAGGAGCTCCTACAATGAGCAGTTCTTC CASSMDRSSYNEQFF
TRBJ1-2 TRBV30 NA NA TGTGCCTGGAGTGTTCAGGGCGGCTACACCTTC CAWSVQGGYTF
TRBJ2-3 TRBV7-2 NA NA TGTGCCAGCAGCCTCAGGGTCACGCAGTATTTT CASSLRVTQYF
TRBJ2-1 TRBV7-3 NA NA TGTGCCAGCAGCATGGACAGCTACAATGAGCAGTTCTTC CASSMDSYNEQFF
TRBJ2-7 TRBV5-1 NA NA TGCGCCAGCAGCTTGGGACAGGCTTCCTACGAGCAGTACTTC CASSLGQASYEQYF
TRBJ1-3 TRBV6-1 NA few TGTGCCAGCAGTGAAGCCCCTATCTCTGGAAACACCATATATTTT CASSEAPISGNTIYF
TRBJ2-2 TRBV19 NA few TGTGCCAGCAGACAGGGAGGCACCGGGGAGCTGTTTTTT CASRQGGTGELFF
TRBJ2-1 TRBV7-9 TRBD2 NA TGTGCCAGCAGCTTAGGGCGGGGGGGCCCCAATGAGCAGTTCTTC CASSLGRGGPNEQFF
TRBJ1-1 TRBV5-1 TRBD1 NA TGCGCCAGCAGGTTGGGGGGACAGACTAACACTGAAGCTTTCTTT CASRLGGQTNTEAFF
TRBJ2-2 TRBV5-1 NA NA TGCGCCAGCAGCTTGGACATTTCGGGAGAGGAGCTGTTTTTT CASSLDISGEELFF
TRBJ2-5 TRBV19 TRBD1 few TGTGCCAGTAGTATATCCTCCGGGACAGGCTACCGCCTCCAAGAGACCCAGTACTTC CASSISSGTGYRLQETQYF
TRBJ1-5 TRBV2 NA NA TGTGCCAGCAGTGAAGCGCTAGAAGGACTTAGCAATCAGCCCCAGCATTTT CASSEALEGLSNQPQHF
TRBJ2-3 TRBV6-1 TRBD1 NA TGTGCCAGCAGTGGCCGGGACAGGGGGCCGATAGATACGCAGTATTTT CASSGRDRGPIDTQYF
TRBJ1-1 TRBV4-1 NA NA TGTGCCAGCAGCTCTCAGACAGCCCTGAACACTGAAGCTTTCTTT CASSSQTALNTEAFF
TRBJ1-2 TRBV11-2 NA NA TGTGCCAGCAGCTCCCGGGACAACCCTTCGAGGGACTATGGCTACACCTTC CASSSRDNPSRDYGYTF
TRBJ2-7 TRBV6-1 TRBD1 NA TGTGCCAGCAGTGAAAGGACAGGGACCTCCTACGAGCAGTACTTC CASSERTGTSYEQYF
TRBJ2-5 TRBV21-1 NA NA TGTGCCAGCAGCAAAGGTGAAAAATCACGGGGAGAGACCCAGTACTTC CASSKGEKSRGETQYF
TRBJ1-2 TRBV7-9 NA NA TGTGCCAGCAGCCCCCCAGGGGAAGGTGGCTACACCTTC CASSPPGEGGYTF
TRBJ1-2 TRBV20-1 NA NA TGCAGTGCTAGCCCCAGCTATGGCTACACCTTC CSASPSYGYTF
TRBJ2-1 TRBV7-2 TRBD2 NA TGTGCCAGCAAACTCCCAGTGGGAGGGGCCTACAATGAGCAGTTCTTC CASKLPVGGAYNEQFF
TRBJ1-4 TRBV7-9 TRBD1 NA TGTGCCAGCAGCGCCGGACAGGGGGCGTGGGAAAAACTGTTTTTT CASSAGQGAWEKLFF
TRBJ2-3 TRBV30 TRBD2 NA TGTGCCTGGAGTGTGAAGCGGGGGGTCCTGGATACGCAGTATTTT CAWSVKRGVLDTQYF
TRBJ2-5 TRBV30 NA NA TGTGCCTGGAGTGTACATCCATCTGGGACCCAGTACTTC CAWSVHPSGTQYF
TRBJ2-1 TRBV7-9 TRBD2 once TGTGCCAGCAGCTTAGGCGGACTAGCGGGAGTCTCCTACAATGAGCAGTTCTTC CASSLGGLAGVSYNEQFF
TRBJ2-2 TRBV10-3 NA NA TGTGCCATCAGTCTGGGACAGAACACCGGGGAGCTGTTTTTT CAISLGQNTGELFF
TRBJ2-1 TRBV21-1 NA NA TGTGCCAGCAGAAGGCAGGGGAGTCTCGATGAGCAGTTCTTC CASRRQGSLDEQFF
TRBJ2-3 TRBV19 NA NA TGTGCCAGTAGTATAAGAAGACTAAGCACAGATACGCAGTATTTT CASSIRRLSTDTQYF
TRBJ1-2 TRBV6-6 NA NA TGTGCCAGCACACGGACCGGGACTAACTATGGCTACACCTTC CASTRTGTNYGYTF
TRBJ1-5 TRBV28 TRBD1 NA TGTGCCAGCAATGACAGGGGACGAAATCAGCCCCAGCATTTT CASNDRGRNQPQHF
TRBJ1-1 TRBV10-3 NA NA TGTGCCATCAGCCACGTCAACTCAGAAGCTTTCTTT CAISHVNSEAFF
TRBJ1-6 TRBV29-1 TRBD1 NA TGCAGCGTTGGGACAGGGCGGAATTCACCCCTCCACTTT CSVGTGRNSPLHF
TRBJ2-7 TRBV7-8 NA NA TGTGCCAGCAGCCCTGGGAACAGGGCCTCCTACGAGCAGTACTTC CASSPGNRASYEQYF
TRBJ2-1 TRBV29-1 TRBD1 NA TGCAGCGCCGGACAGGGTCCTGAGCAGTTCTTC CSAGQGPEQFF
TRBJ2-5 TRBV5-1 TRBD2 NA TGCGCCAGCACCCCCATGAGCGGGGATCAAGAGACCCAGTACTTC CASTPMSGDQETQYF
TRBJ1-5 TRBV29-1 NA NA TGCAGCGTAACCGGGGGAGAAGATCAGCCCCAGCATTTT CSVTGGEDQPQHF
TRBJ2-3 TRBV5-4 NA NA TGTGCCAGCAGCTTGAACGAGATCACAGATACGCAGTATTTT CASSLNEITDTQYF
TRBJ2-7 TRBV5-1 TRBD2 NA TGCGCCAGCAGCCCGCCGGGACTAGCCTACGAGCAGTACTTC CASSPPGLAYEQYF
TRBJ2-1 TRBV29-1 TRBD1 NA TGCAGCGTTGAACCAGTAGACAGGGGGAAATATGAGCAGTTCTTC CSVEPVDRGKYEQFF
TRBJ2-4 TRBV28 NA NA TGTGCCAGCAGTCCCGGGCGGGGGCTAGCCAAAAACATTCAGTACTTC CASSPGRGLAKNIQYF
TRBJ1-2 TRBV27 NA NA TGTGCCAGCAGTTTGGGGGCCGGGTTGGGTGGCTACACCTTC CASSLGAGLGGYTF
TRBJ1-2 TRBV7-2 TRBD1 NA TGTGCCAGCAGCTTAGGACAGGGGGTTGCCTATGGCTACACCTTC CASSLGQGVAYGYTF
TRBJ2-7 TRBV18 TRBD1 NA TGTGCCAGCTCACGACAGGGGAACTCCTACGAGCAGTACTTC CASSRQGNSYEQYF
TRBJ1-5 TRBV6-1 TRBD1 NA TGTGCCAGCAGTGAAGCGCGGACAGGGGGCGGCCCTGGGCCCCAGCATTTT CASSEARTGGGPGPQHF
TRBJ1-5 TRBV6-1 NA NA TGTGCCAGCAGTTCCCGGACAGCTAGCAATCAGCCCCAGCATTTT CASSSRTASNQPQHF